The rows below give T cell receptor beta chains drawn from one sample of a study of blood T cell repertoires in COVID-19. The method was immunoSEQ multiplex PCR; TCRdb's version includes in-frame clones alone and lacks a portion of them. Of about 400,000 clones in the sample, over 85% were seen once. Sequencing input: PBMCs or T cells enriched from blood (not recorded which). The receptors shown here come from a woman aged 25 to 39 who had recovered from COVID-19. CDR3s include the opening cysteine and the closing phenylalanine or tryptophan. The order of the fields is V gene, J gene, D gene, clone size, CDR3 DNA, CDR3 protein. The D gene is left open where the match is weak. Clone size is stated in some rows and not others, as once, few, many or a class when expanded.

v_gene: TRBV7-9; j_gene: TRBJ2-2; d_gene: TRBD2; abundance: NA; CDR3nt: TGTGCCAGCAGCTTATTGGCGCTAGCGGAAACCGGGGAGCTGTTTTTT; CDR3aa: CASSLLALAETGELFF
v_gene: TRBV30; j_gene: TRBJ2-7; d_gene: TRBD2; abundance: NA; CDR3nt: TGTGCCTGGAGAACTCCGGGTAGCGGGAGACGGTCCTACGAGCAGTACTTC; CDR3aa: CAWRTPGSGRRSYEQYF
v_gene: TRBV12-5; j_gene: TRBJ2-7; d_gene: NA; abundance: NA; CDR3nt: TGTGCTAGTGGTTTGGTATTTCACAAGCAGTACTTC; CDR3aa: CASGLVFHKQYF
v_gene: TRBV11-2; j_gene: TRBJ1-6; d_gene: NA; abundance: NA; CDR3nt: TGTGCCAGCAGCTTAGATGGGGGCGGAAATTCACCCCTCCACTTT; CDR3aa: CASSLDGGGNSPLHF
v_gene: TRBV2; j_gene: TRBJ1-5; d_gene: NA; abundance: NA; CDR3nt: TGTGCCAGCAGACCACAGGATAGCAATCAGCCCCAGCATTTT; CDR3aa: CASRPQDSNQPQHF
v_gene: TRBV5-1; j_gene: TRBJ1-2; d_gene: TRBD1; abundance: NA; CDR3nt: TGCGCCAGCAGACGGACAGGGAGCTATGGCTACACCTTC; CDR3aa: CASRRTGSYGYTF
v_gene: TRBV6-2/TRBV6-3; j_gene: TRBJ2-1; d_gene: TRBD2; abundance: NA; CDR3nt: TGTGCCAGCAGTTACCGAGGACTAGCGGGGGCCTCCTACAATGAGCAGTTCTTC; CDR3aa: CASSYRGLAGASYNEQFF
v_gene: TRBV10-3; j_gene: TRBJ1-3; d_gene: TRBD1; abundance: NA; CDR3nt: TGTGCCATCAGCCGAGAAGCGACAGGGTTAGGCGCCATATATTTT; CDR3aa: CAISREATGLGAIYF
v_gene: TRBV21-1; j_gene: TRBJ1-5; d_gene: NA; abundance: NA; CDR3nt: TGTGCCAGCAGCCTCCCCGGGGGGGTAGGTTGCAATCAGCCCCAGCATTTT; CDR3aa: CASSLPGGVGCNQPQHF
v_gene: TRBV19; j_gene: TRBJ2-1; d_gene: TRBD2; abundance: NA; CDR3nt: TGTGCCAGTAGTACCCTCACGGGAGCGGGAGGTAGGAATGAGCAGTTCTTC; CDR3aa: CASSTLTGAGGRNEQFF
v_gene: TRBV20-1; j_gene: TRBJ1-2; d_gene: NA; abundance: NA; CDR3nt: TGCAGTGCTAGTTCCCCGAGGGAGGGGGTGGGTCATGGCTACACCTTC; CDR3aa: CSASSPREGVGHGYTF
v_gene: TRBV12-3/TRBV12-4; j_gene: TRBJ2-1; d_gene: TRBD1; abundance: NA; CDR3nt: TGTGCCAGCGACCGGACAGGGGATCATGAGCAGTTCTTC; CDR3aa: CASDRTGDHEQFF
v_gene: TRBV5-1; j_gene: TRBJ1-1; d_gene: TRBD1; abundance: NA; CDR3nt: TGCGCCAGCAGAGGGACAGGGGGCTTTGAAGCTTTCTTT; CDR3aa: CASRGTGGFEAFF
v_gene: TRBV18; j_gene: TRBJ1-5; d_gene: TRBD1; abundance: NA; CDR3nt: TGTGCCAGCTCAAAGGACAGGGGCGATCAGCCCCAGCATTTT; CDR3aa: CASSKDRGDQPQHF
v_gene: TRBV27; j_gene: TRBJ2-2; d_gene: TRBD2; abundance: few; CDR3nt: TGTGCCACCCGGGGGCTAGCGGGGGTTCCCGGGGAGCTGTTTTTT; CDR3aa: CATRGLAGVPGELFF
v_gene: TRBV7-2; j_gene: TRBJ1-5; d_gene: TRBD1; abundance: NA; CDR3nt: TGTGCCAGCAGCTTAGGGGACAGGGGGACTTATAGCAATCAGCCCCAGCATTTT; CDR3aa: CASSLGDRGTYSNQPQHF
v_gene: TRBV24-1; j_gene: TRBJ1-1; d_gene: NA; abundance: NA; CDR3nt: TGTGCCACCGTTTCTCGTAGGGGAACTGAAGCTTTCTTT; CDR3aa: CATVSRRGTEAFF
v_gene: TRBV7-2; j_gene: TRBJ1-3; d_gene: NA; abundance: NA; CDR3nt: TGTGCCAGCAGCTTAGGGGCAGGGCCTGGAAACACCATATATTTT; CDR3aa: CASSLGAGPGNTIYF
v_gene: TRBV7-6; j_gene: TRBJ1-2; d_gene: NA; abundance: NA; CDR3nt: TGTGCCAGCAGCCTGGGGGCAGGGGCAAAGGTATATGGCTACACCTTC; CDR3aa: CASSLGAGAKVYGYTF
v_gene: TRBV7-2; j_gene: TRBJ2-1; d_gene: NA; abundance: NA; CDR3nt: TGTGCCAGCAGCTCCCTCGGGGTTCAAAATGAGCAGTTCTTC; CDR3aa: CASSSLGVQNEQFF
v_gene: TRBV29-1; j_gene: TRBJ2-3; d_gene: TRBD2; abundance: NA; CDR3nt: TGCAGCGTCGGACCGGGACTAGCGGGAGTCGCAGATACGCAGTATTTT; CDR3aa: CSVGPGLAGVADTQYF
v_gene: TRBV30; j_gene: TRBJ1-2; d_gene: TRBD1; abundance: NA; CDR3nt: TGTGCCTGGAGTCCGCTAGGCACAGGGGTTTTTGATGGCTACACCTTC; CDR3aa: CAWSPLGTGVFDGYTF
v_gene: TRBV28; j_gene: TRBJ1-4; d_gene: TRBD1; abundance: NA; CDR3nt: TGTGCCAGCAGGACCGACAGGGGCGGTGAAAAACTGTTTTTT; CDR3aa: CASRTDRGGEKLFF
v_gene: TRBV15; j_gene: TRBJ1-1; d_gene: TRBD1; abundance: NA; CDR3nt: TGTGCCACCAGCAGAAGGAGCGGGACAGGGATCACTGAAGCTTTCTTT; CDR3aa: CATSRRSGTGITEAFF
v_gene: TRBV9; j_gene: TRBJ2-7; d_gene: TRBD2; abundance: NA; CDR3nt: TGTGCCAGCAGCCCTGACGGGGGGTTCTACGAGCAGTACTTC; CDR3aa: CASSPDGGFYEQYF
v_gene: TRBV2; j_gene: TRBJ1-1; d_gene: NA; abundance: NA; CDR3nt: TGTGCCAGCAGGTCAGCAGGGATGAACACTGAAGCTTTCTTT; CDR3aa: CASRSAGMNTEAFF
v_gene: TRBV19; j_gene: TRBJ1-6; d_gene: TRBD1; abundance: NA; CDR3nt: TGTGCCAGTAGTATCCGGGACAGGGATAATTCACCCCTCCACTTT; CDR3aa: CASSIRDRDNSPLHF
v_gene: TRBV9; j_gene: TRBJ2-5; d_gene: NA; abundance: NA; CDR3nt: TGTGCCAGCAGCGTAGAAAGTAGCGGACAAGAGACCCAGTACTTC; CDR3aa: CASSVESSGQETQYF
v_gene: TRBV7-3; j_gene: TRBJ2-1; d_gene: TRBD1; abundance: NA; CDR3nt: TGTGCCAGCAGCCTCAGGACAGGGGATTACAATGAGCAGTTCTTC; CDR3aa: CASSLRTGDYNEQFF
v_gene: TRBV3-1/TRBV3-2; j_gene: TRBJ2-1; d_gene: NA; abundance: NA; CDR3nt: TGTGCCAGCAGCCTCTTTGCCGGGCGGGCCTACAATGAGCAGTTCTTC; CDR3aa: CASSLFAGRAYNEQFF
v_gene: TRBV7-9; j_gene: TRBJ1-2; d_gene: NA; abundance: NA; CDR3nt: TGTGCCAGCAGCCTAACGGGGGGCCTCTATGGCTACACCTTC; CDR3aa: CASSLTGGLYGYTF
v_gene: TRBV19; j_gene: TRBJ1-6; d_gene: NA; abundance: once; CDR3nt: TGTGCCAGTACCCATGAAACAGGGAGTTATAATTCACCCCTCCACTTT; CDR3aa: CASTHETGSYNSPLHF
v_gene: TRBV5-4; j_gene: TRBJ1-2; d_gene: TRBD1; abundance: NA; CDR3nt: TGTGCCAGCAGCACCGGGACAGATAACTATGGCTACACCTTC; CDR3aa: CASSTGTDNYGYTF